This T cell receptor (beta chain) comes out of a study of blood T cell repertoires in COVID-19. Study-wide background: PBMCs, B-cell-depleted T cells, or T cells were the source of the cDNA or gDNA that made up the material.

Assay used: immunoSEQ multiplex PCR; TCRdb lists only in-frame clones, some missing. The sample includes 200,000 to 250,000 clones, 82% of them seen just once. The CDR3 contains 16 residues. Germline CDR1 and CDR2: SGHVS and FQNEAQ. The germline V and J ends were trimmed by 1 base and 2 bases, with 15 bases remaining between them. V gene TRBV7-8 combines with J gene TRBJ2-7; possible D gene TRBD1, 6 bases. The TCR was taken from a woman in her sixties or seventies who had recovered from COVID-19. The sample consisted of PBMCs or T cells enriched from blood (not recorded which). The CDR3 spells CASSLGETGLTYEQYF. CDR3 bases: TGTGCCAGCAGCTTAGGTGAGACAGGTTTAACCTACGAGCAGTACTTC.